This TCR beta chain was recovered during a study of T cells after posttransplantation cyclophosphamide. Broader study findings: Later post-transplant blood repertoires were often dominated by donor CD8+ memory clones. Tissue-infiltrating T cells from skin or gut overlapped little with blood T cells. TRB clonality was highly associated with recipient CMV seropositivity and reactivation.

Repertoires were generated with immunoSEQ multiplex PCR, while TCRdb's copy carries only in-frame clones and drops some. The sample lists approximately 31,000 clones, none appearing once, the ten largest making up about 4.5%. This clone was seen only a few times. Its antigen is not known. The CDR3 has 17 amino acids. CDR1 is MDHEN and CDR2 is SYDVKM in the germline V gene. The V end lost 2 bases, the J end lost 6 bases, and 17 bases lay between the germline ends. The related graft donor's blood sample was taken on the day of bone marrow donation. Material for sequencing was PBMCs. The origin of this receptor is a woman between 25 and 40 years old in good health and a related stem cell transplant donor. The V gene is TRBV28, the J gene TRBJ1-6; a weak D match, TRBD1 (6 bases). CDR3 sequence (DNA): TGTGCCAGCAGTTTACCCCGATCCGGGACAAGTAATTCACCCCTCCACTTT. Encoded protein: CASSLPRSGTSNSPLHF.